This T cell receptor (beta chain) was identified in a study of identical twins. Broader study findings: Low generation-probability sequences were in excess among twin-shared out-of-frame alpha sequences.

The CDR3 sequence is 15 residues long. The V end was cut by 1 base, the J end by 3 bases, with 13 bases between. Germline assignment: CDR1 DFQATT and CDR2 SNEGSKA (reference sequence). As concerns this clonotype: Its cognate antigen is unknown.

TCRdb reprocessed the 5' RACE reads with MiXCR, giving one entry per CDR3 protein. Of 650,000 to 750,000 distinct CDR3 sequences listed, around 21% are singletons. These records were also assigned to another study, of T cells expressing NK-cell markers. That publication notes: There were seven HCMV-seropositive donors and one seronegative donor among the eight sequenced. With an anti-gamma-delta TCR antibody, sorting in several experiments was kept to alpha-beta TCR T cells.

Sequenced material: PBMCs. The chain has TRBV20-1 and TRBJ2-1; maybe TRBD2 (6 bases). The source is a woman under 30 in good health. CDR3 amino acids: CSARAASVSYNEQFF. The CDR3 DNA reads as TGCAGTGCTAGAGCTGCTAGCGTAAGCTACAATGAGCAGTTCTTC.